This T cell receptor (beta chain) was profiled in a study of CD4+ T cells in melanoma. CDR1 is SGHVS and CDR2 is FQNEAQ in the germline V gene. The CDR3 extends over 15 amino acids. V gave up 5 bases and J gave up 4 bases; unmatched junction bases: 7. With regard to this clone: Its antigen is undetermined.

Findings of the study overall: CD8+ T cell, macrophage and B cell function reportedly correlated with neoantigen-specific CD4+ T cells. Reportedly, melanoma neoantigen-specific CD4+ T cells showed varied differentiation states.

Only in-frame clones appear in the TCRdb table, and some are missing; sequencing was by immunoSEQ multiplex PCR. Here the sample spans more than 90,000 clones, around 93% being singletons. The clonotype originates from a human donor with melanoma. Sequenced sample: peripheral blood. The chain joins TRBV7-8 to TRBJ1-5; 8 nucleotides align to TRBD1. The CDR3 bases are TGTGCCAGCAGCCCTGGACAGGGAGCGAATCAGCCCCAGCATTTT. It yields the protein CASSPGQGANQPQHF.